What follows are 16 T cell receptor beta chains derived from one specimen sequenced in a study of T cell responses to AZD1222 COVID-19 vaccine. Generated by immunoSEQ multiplex PCR, the TCRdb table keeps only in-frame clones and is missing some. The sample lists more than 150,000 clones, under 95% seen once, with roughly 1.7% in the top ten. Material: peripheral blood, obtained 28 days after the second AZD1222 dose. Receptors were obtained from an adult who received the AZD1222 COVID-19 vaccine.

CDR3 nucleotide sequence: TGTGCCAGCACTATGACAGGGGGCGAGACTTATGGCTACACCTTC. The encoded protein is CASTMTGGETYGYTF. The rearrangement uses TRBV6-5 and TRBJ1-2; TRBD1 matches 10 bases. V lost 7 bases and J lost 5; bases outside the gene matches: 10. The CDR3 length is 15 residues. Germline V CDR1 and CDR2: MNHEY, SVGAGI.

The CDR3 loop is CASRTSPKRTEETQYF. CDR3 nucleotides: TGCGCCAGCAGGACTAGCCCAAAGAGGACAGAAGAGACCCAGTACTTC. The genes are TRBV5-1 and TRBJ2-5; D might be TRBD2 (7 bases). Germline V gene sequence: CDR1 SGHRS, CDR2 YFSETQ. V gave up 5 bases and J gave up 3 bases, with 20 bases separating them. The CDR3 length is 16 residues.

CDR3 sequence (DNA): TGTGCCAGCAGCGCGTCTAGCGTCTCCTACGAGCAGTACTTC. Protein product: CASSASSVSYEQYF. V gene TRBV2 combines with J gene TRBJ2-7; D possibly corresponds to TRBD2 (6 bases). Trimming left V 6 bases short and J 0 bases short, with 12 bases between. The length of the CDR3 is 14 residues. Looked up from germline, CDR1 is SNHLY and CDR2 is FYNNEI.

V gene TRBV19 combines with J gene TRBJ2-4, with 9 nucleotides matching TRBD2. After removal of 3 bases from V and 2 bases from J, the junction contained 14 bases not matched to a gene. The CDR3 has 19 residues. The V gene's germline CDR1 is LNHDA and CDR2 SQIVND (reference sequence). CDR3 sequence reads: CASSMPPAGGWGSKNIQYF. DNA of the CDR3: TGTGCCAGTAGTATGCCCCCAGCGGGGGGTTGGGGGTCCAAAAACATTCAGTACTTC.

This sequence joins TRBV7-8 and TRBJ2-3; 11 bases agree with TRBD2. Unmatched junction bases numbered 12, after V lost 5 bases and J lost 5 bases. The CDR3 is made up of 17 amino acids. Germline V gene data show CDR1 as SGHVS and CDR2 as FQNEAQ. The CDR3 loop reads CASSVPTPGLAVDTQYF. The DNA for the CDR3 is TGTGCCAGCAGCGTACCAACTCCGGGACTAGCGGTAGATACGCAGTATTTT.

The gene calls are TRBV7-9 and TRBJ1-1, with D unclear. Trimming left V 5 bases short and J 8 bases short, with 12 bases between. Germline CDR1 is SEHNR and CDR2 is FQNEAQ (reference sequence). The CDR3 runs to 12 residues. The CDR3, as DNA: TGTGCCAGCAGCCTAAGGAGAGGGGAAGCTTTCTTT. Translating it yields CASSLRRGEAFF. Together with reference TRBV7-9 and TRBJ1-1, the CDR3 gives the full variable domain: DTGVSQNPRHKITKRGQNVTFRCDPISEHNRLYWYRQTLGQGPEFLTYFQNEAQLEKSRLLSDRFSAERPKGSFSTLEIQRTEQGDSAMYLCASSLRRGEAFFGQGTRLTVV.

The V and J genes are TRBV5-1 and TRBJ2-7; TRBD1 matches at 9 bases. Germline V CDR1 and CDR2: SGHRS, YFSETQ. The V and J ends lost 5 bases and 5 bases, in that order; junction bases with no gene match: 14. The length of the CDR3 is 16 residues. Here the CDR3 reads CASSRPPGQGRHEQYF. DNA of the CDR3: TGCGCCAGCAGTAGGCCCCCGGGACAGGGCAGACACGAGCAGTACTTC.

The gene calls are TRBV19 and TRBJ1-2; D ambiguous. V was shortened by 7 bases and J by 2 bases, with 8 bases between the two germline ends. The CDR3 is 12 amino acids. Germline assignment: CDR1 LNHDA and CDR2 SQIVND (reference sequence). The CDR3 protein is CASNTGNYGYTF. The DNA of the CDR3 is TGTGCCAGTAATACGGGCAACTATGGCTACACCTTC.

This clone was detected once. The chain has TRBV28 and TRBJ2-1; 9 bases agree with TRBD2. V was clipped by 4 bases and J by 6 bases; unmatched bases: 10. The CDR3 loop spans 16 amino acids. CDR1 and CDR2 from the germline V gene are MDHEN and SYDVKM. In DNA, the CDR3 is TGTGCCAGCAGTTCCCATGCTAGCGGGAAGAGCAATGAGCAGTTCTTC. The encoded protein is CASSSHASGKSNEQFF.

As regards this clone: Different DNA sequences within this sample yield the same CDR3. This chain connects TRBV28 to TRBJ1-2, with a possible D match to TRBD1 (6 bases). Trimming left V 4 bases short and J 0 bases short, with 18 bases between. Germline-derived CDR1 and CDR2 are MDHEN and SYDVKM. The CDR3 is made up of 17 amino acids. The CDR3, as DNA: TGTGCCAGCAGTTCCCCCGCTGGGGGCGGGGCTAACTATGGCTACACCTTC. It translates to CASSSPAGGGANYGYTF.

This sequence joins TRBV12-5 and TRBJ2-7; a possible D gene is TRBD2 (5 bases). Germline CDR1 and CDR2: LGHNT and FRNRAP. The CDR3 is made up of 17 amino acids. Trimming cost V 0 bases and J 1 base, with 16 bases left between them. The CDR3 sequence: CASGLVPGGSLSYEQYF. The CDR3 nucleotides are TGTGCTAGTGGTTTGGTCCCCGGAGGAAGCCTATCCTACGAGCAGTACTTC.

This clone appeared a few times. The rearrangement links TRBV5-6 to TRBJ1-2; D gene uncertain. The CDR3 length is 13 residues. The V gene lost 1 base and the J gene lost 7 bases, with 11 bases spanning the gap. CDR1 and CDR2 from the germline V gene are SGHDT and YYEEEE. The CDR3 spells CASSLTSAVGYTF. The CDR3, as DNA: TGTGCCAGCAGCTTGACCTCCGCAGTTGGCTACACCTTC.

This rearrangement joins TRBV12-3 or TRBV12-4 to TRBJ1-2; 8 bases align to TRBD1. The ends lost 5 bases at V and 5 bases at J; junction bases unmatched: 4. CDR3 size: 13 residues. The CDR3 nucleotides are TGTGCCAGCAGTCGGGACAGGCGTTATGGCTACACCTTC. Protein product: CASSRDRRYGYTF.

V and J are TRBV5-4 and TRBJ2-5; D unresolved. Trimming took 3 bases from V and 5 from J, leaving 11 bases between them. The V gene's germline CDR1 is SGHNT and CDR2 YYREEE (reference sequence). The CDR3 spans 13 residues. This chain's CDR3 is CASSSRQRETQYF. The DNA of the CDR3 is TGTGCCAGCAGCTCAAGACAAAGGGAGACCCAGTACTTC.

The genes are TRBV7-8 and TRBJ1-1; D not resolved. There are 17 residues in the CDR3. V was pared by 3 bases and J by 4 bases, with 21 bases between. Germline values: CDR1 SGHVS, CDR2 FQNEAQ. The CDR3 nucleotides read TGTGCCAGCAGCTTGCCGTTGGGGTTTGGTGAAAGCACTGAAGCTTTCTTT. It translates to CASSLPLGFGESTEAFF. Full variable domain (remainder filled in from reference TRBV7-8 and TRBJ1-1): GAGVSQSPRYKVAKRGQDVALRCDPISGHVSLFWYQQALGQGPEFLTYFQNEAQLDKSGLPSDRFFAERPEGSVSTLKIQRTQQEDSAVYLCASSLPLGFGESTEAFFGQGTRLTVV.

The V and J genes are TRBV27 and TRBJ2-7, with 7 bases identical to TRBD2. The CDR3 runs 15 residues. Losses at the gene ends were 6 bases for V and 1 base for J; bases not matched to a gene: 9. Germline V gene data show CDR1 as MNHEY and CDR2 as SMNVEV (reference sequence). The CDR3 loop reads CASSLGGAGSYEQYF. The DNA of the CDR3 is TGTGCCAGCAGCCTCGGCGGAGCGGGGTCCTACGAGCAGTACTTC.